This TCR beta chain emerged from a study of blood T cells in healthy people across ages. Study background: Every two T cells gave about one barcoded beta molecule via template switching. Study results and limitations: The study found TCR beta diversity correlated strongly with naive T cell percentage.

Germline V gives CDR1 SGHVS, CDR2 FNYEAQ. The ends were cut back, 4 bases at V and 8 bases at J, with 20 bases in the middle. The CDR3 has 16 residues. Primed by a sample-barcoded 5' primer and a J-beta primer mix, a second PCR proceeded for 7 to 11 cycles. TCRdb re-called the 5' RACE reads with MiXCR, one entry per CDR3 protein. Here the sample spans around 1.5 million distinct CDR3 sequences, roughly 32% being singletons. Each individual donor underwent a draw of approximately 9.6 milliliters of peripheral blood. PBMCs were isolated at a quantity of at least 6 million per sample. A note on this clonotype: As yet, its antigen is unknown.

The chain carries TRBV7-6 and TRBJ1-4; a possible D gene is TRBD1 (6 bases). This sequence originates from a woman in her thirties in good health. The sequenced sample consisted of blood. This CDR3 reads CASSSGAEGFGEKLFF. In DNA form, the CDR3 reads TGTGCCAGCAGCTCAGGGGCGGAGGGGTTCGGGGAAAAACTGTTTTTT.